This T cell receptor beta chain stems from a study of cytomegalovirus exposure and HLA in healthy donors (dated by TCRdb to the late 2010s). For context, the study as a whole: According to an earlier analysis of a few hundred of the donors, about 180 million T cells yielded 95 million to 140 million unique TCR beta sequences and about 300 Gb of sequence data. Approximately 300 gigabases of sequencing data and around 90 million unique TCR sequences made up an early release that covered roughly 670 HLA-typed donors. Of the 300 to 500 genotyped donors, roughly 80% were placed in the genetic ancestry cluster associated with self-reported Caucasian donors. The study aimed to test whether cataloging public T cell receptors could reveal signatures of past pathogen exposure. The study used immunosequencing to profile the T cell repertoires of 600 to 850 subjects and linked those repertoires to cytomegalovirus serostatus. Besides the first cohort of roughly 660 subjects, a separate validation cohort made up of over a hundred different subjects was used. To predict cytomegalovirus infection status, the study combined high-throughput TCR immunosequencing, statistical association of individual TCRs with disease status, and machine learning. A later analysis re-analyzed previously published TCR beta repertoires from roughly 600 donors and added high-resolution HLA genotyping to study TCR occurrence patterns. Rather than drawing on any new phenotypic data, the later analysis identified candidate immune exposures from TCR beta sequences and the way those sequences occurred across donors. An earlier analysis of nearly 600 of the donors applied high-throughput TCR beta sequencing to assess whether each TCR beta V gene segment acted as functional or pseudogenic. Donor age, sex, ethnicity and CMV serostatus were compiled alongside the repertoire data. Genome-wide SNP genotypes for about 65% of the 666 donors were used in a later genetic analysis, which treated that subset as a discovery cohort. All discovery cohort repertoires had been generated using a single sequencing platform. HLA typing covered class I and class II loci at four-digit resolution. The number of typed donors differed by locus: 629-630 for A, B, C, DRB1 and DQB1; some 540 for DQA1; approximately 600 for DPA1; and roughly 470 for DPB1. Roughly 5 DR-DQ haplotypes were handled as single units for association and clustering because linkage in the cohort was strong. On average, around 200,000 unique TCR beta nucleotide sequences were sequenced per donor among some 420 genotyped donors of the cohort, with around 19% of those sequences being non-productive.

V and J are truncated by 3 bases and 1 base respectively, leaving an intervening sequence of 6 bases. CDR1 and CDR2, per the germline V gene, are WSHSY and SAAADI. From the cysteine up to the phenylalanine, the CDR3 has a length of 14 residues. The CDR3 DNA has 42 bases and is translated from base 1. Library creation used the immunoSEQ multiplex PCR assay. The multiplex PCR relied on a mix of 60 forward primers for TCR Vbeta segments and 13 reverse primers for TCR Jbeta segments. A multiplex PCR assay on genomic DNA amplified the CDR3 region of rearranged TCR beta genes. The Illumina HiSeq System was used to sequence the amplified TCR beta libraries as 87-base-pair reads. In the paper's pipeline: Across the 700 or so repertoires, a later analysis counted 78 million or so unique TCR beta chains, about 10 million of which were shared by at least two donors. Raw reads were error-corrected and collapsed into unique sequences by a nearest-neighbor algorithm in which closely related sequences were merged to remove PCR and sequencing errors. To assign V, D and J gene segments, CDR3 sequences were aligned to IMGT reference sequences. For a sequence to be retained, a match of at least six nucleotides to both a V gene segment and a J gene segment was required. Rearrangements were classified as productive when the CDR3 lacked stop codons and remained in frame with V and J, and all other rearrangements were classified as non-productive. CDR3 was defined by IMGT convention, running from the second conserved V-encoded cysteine to the conserved J-encoded phenylalanine. In an earlier analysis of roughly 610 of the donors, sequences lacking an unambiguous match to a single V gene segment were excluded. In an earlier analysis of about 590 of the donors, a V segment was called functional when productive rearrangements were above 56.7%, and segregating when the standard deviation between donors exceeded 5%. A statistical classification framework was built for diagnosing cytomegalovirus status from the catalog of TCR beta chain sequences. A later analysis assigned V and J genes by comparing TCR nucleotide sequences with IMGT/GENE-DB human TR gene sequences. In a later analysis, CDR3 sequences and most-parsimonious VDJ recombination scenarios were assigned using the TCRdist pipeline. A later analysis defined each TCR beta chain by its CDR3 amino acid sequence plus V-gene family, and excluded reads lacking a unique V-gene family. As a way to deal with suspected cross-contamination and a sequencing artifact, a later analysis dropped 640 or so nucleotide sequences that were highly shared and had low generation probability. In a later analysis, a clonal expansion index was calculated for each public chain from normalized within-repertoire ranks of inferred template counts. In a later analysis, generation probabilities were computed with a VDJ recombination model fitted to out-of-frame rearrangements, and the resulting probabilities were checked against IGoR. A later analysis scored TCR-TCR, TCR-HLA and TCR-CMV co-occurrence with hypergeometric tests, applying a repertoire-size bias correction to TCR pairs. In a later analysis, false discovery rates were estimated by permuting HLA or CMV assignments 20 times. In a later analysis, co-occurring TCRs were grouped using DBSCAN, with TCRdist sequence similarity added in when clustering inside HLA-allele-positive subsets. Repertoires with fewer than 30,000 or more than 120,000 public chains were left out of co-occurrence clustering, as were several repertoires with anomalous nucleotide sharing. Here the immuneACCESS table is served through TCRdb, limited to in-frame sequences with V and J called. Missing clones are a known gap in these copies; in checked studies unresolved V genes cover under half, and the rest lacks a known reason. V and J calls and clone size come straight from that table; D and trimming were deduced from the DNA. This sample lists about 140,000 clones; 88% were detected once. The ten largest clones represent roughly 0.5% of the sample.

Note on this clone: The antigen it recognizes is unknown. The sample holds no much larger clone one base away, and base qualities are not on file.

The paper as a whole reports these results and caveats: Some IMGT-functional V segments, including TRBV6-2 and TRBV6-3, could not be distinguished by the 87-base-pair reads and were therefore excluded. Immune exposure information for the cohort was limited to CMV serostatus. The cohort was sequenced for TCR beta chains only, and without alpha or paired-chain data the features that could be detected were limited. A further reported finding was that TCR beta sequences accurately predicted the HLA-A and HLA-B alleles for most subjects in the first cohort. In a later analysis, HLA-associated TCR beta chains were found to be more clonally expanded and to have lower generation probabilities than equally common non-associated chains. A total of 164 TCR beta chains were listed by the study as associated with cytomegalovirus. A later genetic analysis reported fewer N-insertions in productive TCRs among donors in an Asian-associated ancestry cluster than the roughly 700-donor mean. Correlated functional status among segregating V segments might reflect linkage disequilibrium, but an unknown experimental factor could not be ruled out. Some 15 rarely observed V segments, including chromosome 9 orphons, were excluded from the earlier analysis of about 610 of the donors because counts were too low. Because HLA typing was unavailable for some donors at each locus, only the typed subset was used in association tests. It was suggested by the authors that the approach could potentially be generalized to other disease states and immunological phenotypes. The classifier was reported to diagnose cytomegalovirus status with high specificity and sensitivity in both the original and validation cohorts. A later analysis found that TCR association rates varied across HLA loci, with DRB1 alleles showing the most associated TCRs and HLA-C alleles the fewest. A few of the identified cytomegalovirus-associated TCR beta chains were confirmed in vitro to be specific for cytomegalovirus antigens. A later analysis associated about 17,000 TCR beta sequences with specific HLA alleles at a false discovery rate of 0.05. A later genetic analysis associated a missense DCLRE1C variant with V-gene and J-gene trimming of TCR beta chains, and an independent cohort replicated the association. Most TCR sequences were seen in very few donors, while some public TCRs were found in many individuals. When HLA alleles, especially DR and DQ, strongly co-occurred, attributing TCR associations to individual alleles was difficult. An earlier analysis of 587 of the donors showed that most TCR beta V segments appeared in productive rearrangements either about 90% or about 30% of the time, which broadly matched IMGT annotations. In a later analysis, several top co-occurrence clusters were reported to appear linked to parvovirus B19, influenza, CMV and Epstein-Barr virus. A group of highly shared sequence variants was considered likely to be a technical artifact of the sequencing pipeline. Presence/absence analyses assumed roughly uniform sequencing depth across donors, an assumption that may not hold. A later analysis found that most CMV-associated TCR beta chains appeared HLA-restricted, with HLA associations seemingly driven largely by CMV exposure.

The cohort comprised around 700 healthy bone marrow donors. Cohort members were all nominally healthy when sampled, although unrecorded immune exposures were likely present. The donor tested CMV seronegative, placing the donor among the approximately 400 seronegative members of the cohort. Every donor gave a peripheral blood sample, and the peripheral blood mononuclear cells from that sample were used for TCR beta sequencing. The Qiagen DNeasy Blood Extraction Kit was used to extract genomic DNA from the blood cell samples. The rearranged chain carries TRBV10-2 and TRBJ2-2; the D gene is not confidently resolved. The material sequenced was PBMCs. The receptor was derived from a woman aged 40 to 49 in good health and CMV-seronegative. CDR3 reads: CASSDWQNTGELFF. The DNA sequence is as follows: TGCGCCAGCAGTGATTGGCAGAACACCGGGGAGCTGTTTTTT.